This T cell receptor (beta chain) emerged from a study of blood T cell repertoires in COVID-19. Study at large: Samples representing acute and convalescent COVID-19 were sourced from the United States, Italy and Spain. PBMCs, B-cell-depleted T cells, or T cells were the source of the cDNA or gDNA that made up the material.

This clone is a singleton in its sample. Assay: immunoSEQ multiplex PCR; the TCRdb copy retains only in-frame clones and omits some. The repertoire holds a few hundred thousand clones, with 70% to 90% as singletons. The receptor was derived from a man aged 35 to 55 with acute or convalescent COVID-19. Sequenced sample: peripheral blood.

CDR3 sequence reads: CAISEWARSADTQYF. Written as DNA, the CDR3 is TGTGCCATCAGTGAGTGGGCTCGTTCCGCAGATACGCAGTATTTT. The rearrangement joins TRBV10-3 to TRBJ2-3, with D unclear. CDR1 is ENHRY and CDR2 is SYGVKD in the germline V gene. Trimming removed 1 base at V and 4 bases at J, with 12 bases between. The CDR3 length is 15 residues.